This record covers a single T cell receptor beta chain. Its antigen remains unidentified. This record comes from a study of radiotherapy plus CTLA-4 blockade in lung cancer. V was clipped by 0 bases and J by 7 bases, with 9 bases between them. The CDR3 is 13 amino acids. Per the germline V gene, CDR1 is MNHNY and CDR2 is SVGAGI (reference sequence). Findings of the study overall: In blood, early T cell clone dynamics reportedly predicted response best, together with interferon-beta. In blood, TCR clones derived from the tumor expanded after radiotherapy plus ipilimumab.

Clones were read by immunoSEQ multiplex PCR, and TCRdb kept only the in-frame ones, dropping some. The sample carries 20,000 to 30,000 clones, over 55% recorded once. The sample in question was peripheral blood, obtained from a patient treated with radiotherapy plus ipilimumab. The sequence was collected from a human donor with non-small cell lung cancer whose response to radiotherapy plus ipilimumab could not be evaluated. This chain uses TRBV6-6 with TRBJ1-1, with D possibly being TRBD1 (5 bases). The CDR3, as DNA: TGTGCCAGCAGTTACTCGAGAAGGGGTGAAGCTTTCTTT. It is translated as CASSYSRRGEAFF.